This T cell receptor beta chain came from a study of blood T cell repertoires in COVID-19. Overall study context: The cDNA or gDNA used as material had been derived from T cells, B-cell-depleted T cells, or PBMCs.

In the authors' workflow: Estimated nucleated cell counts came from reference gene primer amplification. Profiling relied on immunoSEQ multiplex PCR, and the TCRdb table lists in-frame clones only, not all of them. V and J calls and clone size come straight from that table; D and trimming were deduced from the DNA. The profile shows about 150,000 clones, approximately 85% of them singletons. One Seattle source followed patients from active infection through their disease course. In this sample, this clone turned up a few times. The CDR3 is 13 residues long. Trimming removed 5 bases at V and 2 bases at J, with 9 bases between. Germline-derived CDR1 and CDR2 are MNHEY and SVGEGT.

The receptor was isolated from a woman aged 60-75 years with COVID-19, enrolled during active disease. The chain carries TRBV6-2 or TRBV6-3 and TRBJ1-1; D is undetermined. Sequencing input: peripheral blood. The DNA of the CDR3 is TGTGCCAGCAGTCTGTACTTTAACACTGAAGCTTTCTTT. Residues: CASSLYFNTEAFF.